A selection of T cell receptor beta chains follows, all from one sample in a study of T cell responses to AZD1222 COVID-19 vaccine. The protocol was immunoSEQ multiplex PCR, while the TCRdb copy is restricted to in-frame clones and leaves out a portion. The profile shows approximately 200,000 clones, roughly 92% of them singletons. The sequences come from peripheral blood, collected 28 days after the second AZD1222 dose. Receptor source: an adult who received the AZD1222 COVID-19 vaccine. Each CDR3 is given with its conserved first and last residue. A D gene is named only where the DNA matches it firmly. Rows give clone size only sometimes, using once, few, many, or a class for an expanded clone.

d_gene: .; len: 14; abundance: .; j_gene: TRBJ1-2; v_gene: TRBV3-1/TRBV3-2; CDR3aa: CASSPTPPDAGYTF; CDR3nt: TGTGCCAGCAGCCCAACACCTCCCGATGCGGGCTACACCTTC
d_gene: TRBD2; len: 17; abundance: .; j_gene: TRBJ2-3; v_gene: TRBV7-9; CDR3aa: CASSPPWGGRAPDTQYF; CDR3nt: TGTGCCAGCAGCCCCCCCTGGGGCGGGAGGGCCCCAGATACGCAGTATTTT
d_gene: .; len: 14; abundance: .; j_gene: TRBJ1-2; v_gene: TRBV27; CDR3aa: CASSINGGYYGYTF; CDR3nt: TGTGCCAGCAGTATTAACGGGGGTTACTATGGCTACACCTTC
d_gene: .; len: 12; abundance: .; j_gene: TRBJ1-5; v_gene: TRBV7-9; CDR3aa: CASSFAGQPQHF; CDR3nt: TGTGCCAGCAGCTTTGCCGGTCAGCCCCAGCATTTT
d_gene: .; len: 15; abundance: few; j_gene: TRBJ2-3; v_gene: TRBV5-1; CDR3aa: CASSANFGFVDTQYF; CDR3nt: TGCGCCAGCAGCGCGAATTTCGGATTCGTGGATACGCAGTATTTT
d_gene: .; len: 14; abundance: once; j_gene: TRBJ2-1; v_gene: TRBV11-3; CDR3aa: CASSLDRAWDEQFF; CDR3nt: TGTGCCAGCAGCTTAGACCGTGCTTGGGATGAGCAGTTCTTC
d_gene: .; len: 12; abundance: .; j_gene: TRBJ2-5; v_gene: TRBV21-1; CDR3aa: CARKGPQETQYF; CDR3nt: TGTGCCAGAAAGGGACCGCAAGAGACCCAGTACTTC
d_gene: .; len: 15; abundance: once; j_gene: TRBJ1-5; v_gene: TRBV19; CDR3aa: CASSILGTLGQPQHF; CDR3nt: TGTGCCAGTAGTATCTTGGGTACCTTAGGACAGCCCCAGCATTTT
d_gene: .; len: 14; abundance: .; j_gene: TRBJ2-2; v_gene: TRBV11-2; CDR3aa: CASSLVTGSGELFF; CDR3nt: TGTGCCAGCAGCTTAGTCACGGGGTCCGGGGAGCTGTTTTTT
d_gene: .; len: 13; abundance: once; j_gene: TRBJ1-6; v_gene: TRBV7-2; CDR3aa: CASSRQVGSPLHF; CDR3nt: TGTGCCAGCAGTAGGCAGGTTGGATCACCCCTCCACTTT
d_gene: .; len: 12; abundance: .; j_gene: TRBJ2-7; v_gene: TRBV9; CDR3aa: CASSGGTPQQYF; CDR3nt: TGTGCCAGCAGCGGAGGGACTCCCCAGCAGTACTTC
d_gene: .; len: 14; abundance: .; j_gene: TRBJ1-2; v_gene: TRBV6-1; CDR3aa: CASSPGTVSYGYTF; CDR3nt: TGTGCCAGCAGTCCCGGGACTGTGAGCTATGGCTACACCTTC
d_gene: .; len: 14; abundance: .; j_gene: TRBJ2-7; v_gene: TRBV28; CDR3aa: CASRLRADSYEQYF; CDR3nt: TGTGCCAGCAGGCTTCGAGCGGACTCCTACGAGCAGTACTTC
d_gene: TRBD2; len: 16; abundance: .; j_gene: TRBJ2-2; v_gene: TRBV5-4; CDR3aa: CASSLRLAVRTGELFF; CDR3nt: TGTGCCAGCAGCTTAAGACTAGCGGTGCGAACCGGGGAGCTGTTTTTT
d_gene: .; len: 14; abundance: few; j_gene: TRBJ1-5; v_gene: TRBV27; CDR3aa: CASSLRSGREPQHF; CDR3nt: TGTGCCAGCAGTCTTCGGTCCGGGAGGGAGCCCCAGCATTTT
d_gene: TRBD2; len: 14; abundance: .; j_gene: TRBJ2-7; v_gene: TRBV7-2; CDR3aa: CASTLAGASYEQYF; CDR3nt: TGTGCCAGCACCCTAGCGGGCGCTTCCTACGAGCAGTACTTC
d_gene: .; len: 14; abundance: .; j_gene: TRBJ1-4; v_gene: TRBV5-1; CDR3aa: CASSLGQPNEKLFF; CDR3nt: TGCGCCAGCAGCTTGGGACAGCCTAATGAAAAACTGTTTTTT
d_gene: .; len: 14; abundance: .; j_gene: TRBJ1-2; v_gene: TRBV28; CDR3aa: CASSLTGTSYGYTF; CDR3nt: TGTGCCAGCAGTTTAACAGGGACTAGCTATGGCTACACCTTC
d_gene: .; len: 13; abundance: .; j_gene: TRBJ1-2; v_gene: TRBV6-5; CDR3aa: CASSSGVDYGYTF; CDR3nt: TGTGCCAGCAGTTCAGGGGTTGACTATGGCTACACCTTC
d_gene: .; len: 16; abundance: .; j_gene: TRBJ1-1; v_gene: TRBV28; CDR3aa: CASSLPLTASSPEAFF; CDR3nt: TGTGCCAGCAGTTTGCCGCTGACAGCATCCTCCCCCGAAGCTTTCTTT
d_gene: .; len: 16; abundance: .; j_gene: TRBJ1-1; v_gene: TRBV19; CDR3aa: CASSMGQGRVNTEAFF; CDR3nt: TGTGCCAGTAGTATGGGCCAGGGAAGGGTGAACACTGAAGCTTTCTTT
d_gene: .; len: 16; abundance: .; j_gene: TRBJ2-1; v_gene: TRBV5-5; CDR3aa: CASSSRTRTLYNEQFF; CDR3nt: TGTGCCAGCAGCTCAAGAACTAGAACGCTCTACAATGAGCAGTTCTTC
d_gene: .; len: 12; abundance: .; j_gene: TRBJ1-3; v_gene: TRBV3-1/TRBV3-2; CDR3aa: CASSPTGNTIYF; CDR3nt: TGTGCCAGCAGCCCGACGGGAAACACCATATATTTT
d_gene: .; len: 15; abundance: .; j_gene: TRBJ2-1; v_gene: TRBV11-3; CDR3aa: CASSLRSGTPSEQFF; CDR3nt: TGTGCCAGCAGCTTACGGTCGGGGACCCCAAGTGAGCAGTTCTTC
d_gene: .; len: 17; abundance: .; j_gene: TRBJ1-3; v_gene: TRBV28; CDR3aa: CASSLWGEIEERNTIYF; CDR3nt: TGTGCCAGCAGTTTATGGGGAGAAATAGAGGAAAGAAACACCATATATTTT
d_gene: TRBD1; len: 15; abundance: .; j_gene: TRBJ1-2; v_gene: TRBV6-5; CDR3aa: CASSYSLQGVNDYTF; CDR3nt: TGTGCCAGCAGTTACTCGCTACAGGGGGTGAATGACTACACCTTC
d_gene: .; len: 16; abundance: .; j_gene: TRBJ2-1; v_gene: TRBV6-2/TRBV6-3; CDR3aa: CASSRDRGVTMDEQFF; CDR3nt: TGTGCCAGCAGTCGAGACCGGGGCGTTACAATGGATGAGCAGTTCTTC
d_gene: .; len: 14; abundance: .; j_gene: TRBJ2-2; v_gene: TRBV3-1/TRBV3-2; CDR3aa: CASSQVYLPGELFF; CDR3nt: TGTGCCAGCAGCCAAGTTTACCTACCCGGGGAGCTGTTTTTT
d_gene: TRBD1; len: 16; abundance: .; j_gene: TRBJ2-7; v_gene: TRBV7-2; CDR3aa: CASRDYRDRAPYEQYF; CDR3nt: TGTGCCAGCAGGGATTACCGGGACAGGGCCCCCTACGAGCAGTACTTC
d_gene: .; len: 14; abundance: .; j_gene: TRBJ1-3; v_gene: TRBV6-5; CDR3aa: CASSSPGAGNTIYF; CDR3nt: TGTGCCAGCAGTTCCCCGGGGGCTGGAAACACCATATATTTT
d_gene: .; len: 15; abundance: .; j_gene: TRBJ1-5; v_gene: TRBV19; CDR3aa: CASRLGQISNQPQHF; CDR3nt: TGTGCCAGTAGATTGGGTCAGATATCTAATCAGCCCCAGCATTTT
d_gene: .; len: 16; abundance: few; j_gene: TRBJ2-3; v_gene: TRBV19; CDR3aa: CASSIEGVGTADTQYF; CDR3nt: TGTGCCAGTAGTATAGAGGGAGTGGGAACTGCAGATACGCAGTATTTT
d_gene: .; len: 14; abundance: .; j_gene: TRBJ1-6; v_gene: TRBV28; CDR3aa: CASSFGQLGSPLHF; CDR3nt: TGTGCCAGCAGTTTTGGACAACTTGGTTCACCCCTCCACTTT
d_gene: .; len: 12; abundance: .; j_gene: TRBJ2-3; v_gene: TRBV10-3; CDR3aa: CAISAGTDTQYF; CDR3nt: TGTGCCATCAGTGCAGGCACAGATACGCAGTATTTT
d_gene: TRBD1; len: 14; abundance: once; j_gene: TRBJ1-1; v_gene: TRBV4-1; CDR3aa: CASSQDPRDRKSFF; CDR3nt: TGCGCCAGCAGCCAAGATCCCCGGGACAGGAAATCTTTCTTT
d_gene: TRBD1; len: 14; abundance: .; j_gene: TRBJ1-1; v_gene: TRBV18; CDR3aa: CASSPGQGETEAFF; CDR3nt: TGTGCCAGCTCACCCGGACAGGGGGAGACTGAAGCTTTCTTT
d_gene: TRBD1; len: 16; abundance: .; j_gene: TRBJ1-6; v_gene: TRBV27; CDR3aa: CASSRQGSTYNSPLHF; CDR3nt: TGTGCCAGCAGTAGACAGGGGAGCACCTATAATTCACCCCTCCACTTT
d_gene: .; len: 14; abundance: .; j_gene: TRBJ2-3; v_gene: TRBV19; CDR3aa: CASSLGYRQNTQYF; CDR3nt: TGTGCCAGTAGTCTAGGGTACAGGCAAAATACGCAGTATTTT
d_gene: .; len: 15; abundance: .; j_gene: TRBJ1-3; v_gene: TRBV28; CDR3aa: CASSSDPYSGNTIYF; CDR3nt: TGTGCCAGCAGTTCAGACCCGTACTCTGGAAACACCATATATTTT
d_gene: .; len: 10; abundance: .; j_gene: TRBJ2-2; v_gene: TRBV6-5; CDR3aa: CASGVGELFF; CDR3nt: TGTGCCAGCGGGGTCGGGGAGCTGTTTTTT
d_gene: .; len: 15; abundance: .; j_gene: TRBJ2-3; v_gene: TRBV7-3; CDR3aa: CASSHGSGSSDTQYF; CDR3nt: TGTGCCAGCAGCCACGGCAGCGGGTCATCAGATACGCAGTATTTT
d_gene: TRBD1; len: 17; abundance: .; j_gene: TRBJ1-2; v_gene: TRBV25-1; CDR3aa: CASSGPGTGASNYGYTF; CDR3nt: TGTGCCAGCAGTGGCCCCGGGACAGGGGCCTCTAACTATGGCTACACCTTC
d_gene: .; len: 13; abundance: .; j_gene: TRBJ1-1; v_gene: TRBV29-1; CDR3aa: CSVVKGIGTEAFF; CDR3nt: TGCAGCGTTGTAAAGGGGATTGGCACTGAAGCTTTCTTT
d_gene: .; len: 14; abundance: .; j_gene: TRBJ1-1; v_gene: TRBV9; CDR3aa: CASSVEGETTEAFF; CDR3nt: TGTGCCAGCAGCGTAGAGGGGGAGACGACTGAAGCTTTCTTT
d_gene: .; len: 13; abundance: .; j_gene: TRBJ1-1; v_gene: TRBV27; CDR3aa: CASSRLWDTEAFF; CDR3nt: TGTGCCAGCAGCAGGCTTTGGGACACTGAAGCTTTCTTT
d_gene: .; len: 16; abundance: .; j_gene: TRBJ1-2; v_gene: TRBV7-8; CDR3aa: CATSGLQGRKVEGYTF; CDR3nt: TGTGCCACCTCAGGTTTGCAGGGTCGGAAAGTAGAGGGCTACACCTTC
d_gene: .; len: 13; abundance: .; j_gene: TRBJ1-2; v_gene: TRBV7-8; CDR3aa: CASSLEGGYGYTF; CDR3nt: TGTGCCAGCAGCTTGGAGGGAGGATATGGCTACACCTTC
d_gene: .; len: 15; abundance: once; j_gene: TRBJ1-5; v_gene: TRBV5-6; CDR3aa: CASSLGRGVNQPQHF; CDR3nt: TGTGCCAGCAGCTTGGGCCGGGGGGTCAATCAGCCCCAGCATTTT
d_gene: TRBD1; len: 18; abundance: .; j_gene: TRBJ1-4; v_gene: TRBV18; CDR3aa: CASSPRQGLASTNEKLFF; CDR3nt: TGTGCCAGCTCACCAAGACAGGGGCTCGCTTCAACTAATGAAAAACTGTTTTTT
d_gene: .; len: 14; abundance: .; j_gene: TRBJ2-2; v_gene: TRBV29-1; CDR3aa: CSVEGRSNTGELFF; CDR3nt: TGCAGCGTCGAGGGGAGATCGAACACCGGGGAGCTGTTTTTT
d_gene: .; len: 14; abundance: .; j_gene: TRBJ1-4; v_gene: TRBV5-1; CDR3aa: CASSLEGLGEKLFF; CDR3nt: TGCGCCAGCAGCTTGGAGGGACTGGGTGAAAAACTGTTTTTT
d_gene: .; len: 16; abundance: once; j_gene: TRBJ1-3; v_gene: TRBV11-1; CDR3aa: CASSLEIRPSGNTIYF; CDR3nt: TGTGCCAGCAGCTTAGAGATTCGACCCTCTGGAAACACCATATATTTT
d_gene: TRBD1; len: 15; abundance: few; j_gene: TRBJ1-6; v_gene: TRBV28; CDR3aa: CASRNQGAHNSPLHF; CDR3nt: TGTGCCAGCAGAAACCAGGGGGCGCATAATTCACCCCTCCACTTT
d_gene: .; len: 14; abundance: .; j_gene: TRBJ2-7; v_gene: TRBV5-6; CDR3aa: CASSLAGHNYEQYF; CDR3nt: TGTGCCAGCAGCTTGGCGGGACATAACTACGAGCAGTACTTC